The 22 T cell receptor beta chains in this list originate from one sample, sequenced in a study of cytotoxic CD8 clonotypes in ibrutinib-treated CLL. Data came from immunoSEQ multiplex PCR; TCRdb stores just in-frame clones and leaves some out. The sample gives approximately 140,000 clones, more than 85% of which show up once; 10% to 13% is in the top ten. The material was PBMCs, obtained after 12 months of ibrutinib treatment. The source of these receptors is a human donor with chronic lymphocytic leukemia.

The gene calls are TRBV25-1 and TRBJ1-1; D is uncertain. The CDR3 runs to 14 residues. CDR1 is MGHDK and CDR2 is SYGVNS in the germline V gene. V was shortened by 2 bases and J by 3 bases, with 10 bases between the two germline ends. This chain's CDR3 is CASSEAGPHTEAFF. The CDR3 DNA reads TGTGCCAGCAGTGAAGCCGGACCGCACACTGAAGCTTTCTTT.

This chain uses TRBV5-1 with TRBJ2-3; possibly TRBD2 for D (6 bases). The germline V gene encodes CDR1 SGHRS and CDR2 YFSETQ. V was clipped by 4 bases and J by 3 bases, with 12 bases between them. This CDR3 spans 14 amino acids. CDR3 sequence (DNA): TGCGCCAGCAGCCATACTAGCCCTACAGATACGCAGTATTTT. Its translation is CASSHTSPTDTQYF.

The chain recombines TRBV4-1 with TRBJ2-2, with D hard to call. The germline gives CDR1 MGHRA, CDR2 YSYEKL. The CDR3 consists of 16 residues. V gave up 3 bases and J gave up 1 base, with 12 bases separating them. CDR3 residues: CASSQGTPMNTGELFF. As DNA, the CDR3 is TGCGCCAGCAGCCAGGGTACCCCAATGAACACCGGGGAGCTGTTTTTT.

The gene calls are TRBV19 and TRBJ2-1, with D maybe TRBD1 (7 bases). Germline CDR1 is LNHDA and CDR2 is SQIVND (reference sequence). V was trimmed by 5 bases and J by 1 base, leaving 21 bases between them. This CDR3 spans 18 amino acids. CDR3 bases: TGTGCCAGTAGTGCCAGGGGGGCCGGACCCAGGTCCTACAATGAGCAGTTCTTC. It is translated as CASSARGAGPRSYNEQFF.

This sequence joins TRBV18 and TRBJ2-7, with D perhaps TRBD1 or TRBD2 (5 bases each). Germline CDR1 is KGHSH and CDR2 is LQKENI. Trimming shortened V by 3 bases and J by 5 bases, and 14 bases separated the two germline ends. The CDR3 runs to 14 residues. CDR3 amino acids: CASSPGDRGHEQYF. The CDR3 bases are TGTGCCAGCTCACCTGGAGACCGGGGCCACGAGCAGTACTTC. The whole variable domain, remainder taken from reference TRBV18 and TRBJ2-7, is NAGVMQNPRHLVRRRGQEARLRCSPMKGHSHVYWYRQLPEEGLKFMVYLQKENIIDESGMPKERFSAEFPKEGPSILRIQQVVRGDSAAYFCASSPGDRGHEQYFGPGTRLTVT.

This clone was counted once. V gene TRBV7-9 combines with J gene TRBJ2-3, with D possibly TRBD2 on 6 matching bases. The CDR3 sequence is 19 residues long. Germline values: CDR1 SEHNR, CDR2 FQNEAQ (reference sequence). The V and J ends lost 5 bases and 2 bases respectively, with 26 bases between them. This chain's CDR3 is CASSQPSAGSKYSTDTQYF. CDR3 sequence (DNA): TGTGCCAGCAGCCAACCGTCCGCGGGATCGAAGTACTCCACAGATACGCAGTATTTT.

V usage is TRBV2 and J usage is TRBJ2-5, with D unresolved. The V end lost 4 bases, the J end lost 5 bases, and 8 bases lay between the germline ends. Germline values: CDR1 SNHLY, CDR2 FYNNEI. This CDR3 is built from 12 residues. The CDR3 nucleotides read TGTGCCAGCAGTGTGTTGAGGGAGACCCAGTACTTC. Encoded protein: CASSVLRETQYF.

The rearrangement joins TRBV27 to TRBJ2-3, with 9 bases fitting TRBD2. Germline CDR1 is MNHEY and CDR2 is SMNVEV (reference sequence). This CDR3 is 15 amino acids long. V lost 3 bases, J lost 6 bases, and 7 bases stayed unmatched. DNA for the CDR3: TGTGCCAGCAGTTTTTTAGCGGGAGAACGCGATACGCAGTATTTT. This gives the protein CASSFLAGERDTQYF.

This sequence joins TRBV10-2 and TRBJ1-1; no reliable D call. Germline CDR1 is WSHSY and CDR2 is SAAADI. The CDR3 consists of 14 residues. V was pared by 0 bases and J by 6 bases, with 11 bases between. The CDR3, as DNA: TGCGCCAGCAGTGAGTCAACTCAGGCGTCTGAAGCTTTCTTT. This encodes CASSESTQASEAFF.

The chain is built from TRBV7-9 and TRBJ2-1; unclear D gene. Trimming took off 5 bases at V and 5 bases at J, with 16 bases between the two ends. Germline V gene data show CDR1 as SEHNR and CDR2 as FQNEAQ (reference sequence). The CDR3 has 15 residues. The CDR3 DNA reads TGTGCCAGCAGCCCAGCGCTTGGCGGACACAATGAGCAGTTCTTC. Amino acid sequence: CASSPALGGHNEQFF.

CDR3 sequence reads: CSVGRDSMLSYEQYF. The CDR3 DNA reads as TGCAGCGTTGGTCGCGACAGCATGCTCTCCTACGAGCAGTACTTC. The chain combines TRBV29-1 with TRBJ2-7; TRBD1 might be the D (5 bases). Germline loops: CDR1 SQVTM, CDR2 ANQGSEA. This CDR3 is 15 amino acids long. V lost 4 bases to trimming and J lost 0 bases, with 16 bases between them.

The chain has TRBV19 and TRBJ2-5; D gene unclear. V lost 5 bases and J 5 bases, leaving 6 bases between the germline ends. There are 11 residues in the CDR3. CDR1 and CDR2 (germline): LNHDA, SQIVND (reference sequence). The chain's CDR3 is CASSLQETQYF. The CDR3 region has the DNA TGTGCCAGTAGTCTCCAGGAGACCCAGTACTTC. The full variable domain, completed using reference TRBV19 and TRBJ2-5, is DGGITQSPKYLFRKEGQNVTLSCEQNLNHDAMYWYRQDPGQGLRLIYYSQIVNDFQKGDIAEGYSVSREKKESFPLTVTSAQKNPTAFYLCASSLQETQYFGPGTRLLVL.

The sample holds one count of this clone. In DNA, the CDR3 is TGTGCCAGTAGTGCACAGGGAACTAATCAGCCCCAGCATTTT. Its translation: CASSAQGTNQPQHF. The rearrangement links TRBV19 to TRBJ1-5, with a tentative D call TRBD1 (6 bases). This CDR3 spans 14 amino acids. Germline V CDR1 and CDR2: LNHDA, SQIVND (reference sequence). The germline V and J ends were trimmed by 5 bases and 4 bases, with 12 bases remaining between them.

CDR3 sequence: CASSTAPRLETQYF. Written as DNA, the CDR3 is TGTGCCAGCAGCACCGCGCCTAGACTGGAGACCCAGTACTTC. This rearrangement joins TRBV6-5 to TRBJ2-5; D is uncertain. Trimming removed 6 bases at V and 5 bases at J, with 16 bases between. The CDR3 is 14 residues long. Germline lookup yields CDR1 MNHEY and CDR2 SVGAGI.

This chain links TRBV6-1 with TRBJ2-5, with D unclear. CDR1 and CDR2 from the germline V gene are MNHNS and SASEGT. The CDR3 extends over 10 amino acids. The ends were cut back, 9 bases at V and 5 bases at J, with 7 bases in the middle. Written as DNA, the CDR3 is TGTGCCAGTCGGCTTGAGACCCAGTACTTC. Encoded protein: CASRLETQYF.

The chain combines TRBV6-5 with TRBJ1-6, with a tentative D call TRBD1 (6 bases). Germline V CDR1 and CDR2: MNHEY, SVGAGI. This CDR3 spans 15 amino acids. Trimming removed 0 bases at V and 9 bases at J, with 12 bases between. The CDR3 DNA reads TGTGCCAGCAGTTACTCTGCAGGGGTGGGTTCACCCCTCCACTTT. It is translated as CASSYSAGVGSPLHF.

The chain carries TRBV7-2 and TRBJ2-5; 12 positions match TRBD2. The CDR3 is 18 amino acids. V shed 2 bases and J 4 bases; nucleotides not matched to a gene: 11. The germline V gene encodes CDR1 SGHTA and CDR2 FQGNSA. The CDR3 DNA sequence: TGTGCCAGCAGCTTATTACTAGCGGGAGGAGGACCAAGAGAGACCCAGTACTTC. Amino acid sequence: CASSLLLAGGGPRETQYF.

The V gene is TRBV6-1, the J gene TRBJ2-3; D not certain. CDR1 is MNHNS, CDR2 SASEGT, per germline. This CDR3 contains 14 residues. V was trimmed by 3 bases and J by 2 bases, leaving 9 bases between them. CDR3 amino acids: CASSDLRNTDTQYF. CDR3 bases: TGTGCCAGCAGTGATTTGCGGAACACAGATACGCAGTATTTT.

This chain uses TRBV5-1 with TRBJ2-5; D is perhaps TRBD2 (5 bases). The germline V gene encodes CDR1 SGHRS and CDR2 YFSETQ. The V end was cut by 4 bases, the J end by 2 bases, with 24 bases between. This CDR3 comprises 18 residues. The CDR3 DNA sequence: TGCGCCAGCAGCCGATTCACCGGGATGGCCCCGAGGCAAGAGACCCAGTACTTC. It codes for CASSRFTGMAPRQETQYF.

The DNA of the CDR3 is TGTGCCAGCAGCCCCGGGGGGTACACCGGGGAGCTGTTTTTT. Translating gives CASSPGGYTGELFF. The rearrangement uses TRBV11-3 and TRBJ2-2; 7 positions match TRBD2. Germline V gene sequence: CDR1 SGHNT, CDR2 YENEEA. With V trimmed by 5 bases and J by 3 bases, 3 bases remained unmatched. This CDR3 spans 14 amino acids. The whole variable domain, filled in from reference TRBV11-3 and TRBJ2-2, reads EAGVVQSPRYKIIEKKQPVAFWCNPISGHNTLYWYLQNLGQGPELLIRYENEEAVDDSQLPKDRFSAERLKGVDSTLKIQPAELGDSAVYLCASSPGGYTGELFFGEGSRLTVL.

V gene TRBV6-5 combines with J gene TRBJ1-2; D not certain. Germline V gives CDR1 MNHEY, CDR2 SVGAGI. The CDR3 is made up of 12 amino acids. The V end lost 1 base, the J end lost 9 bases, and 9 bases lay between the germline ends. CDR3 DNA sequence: TGTGCCAGCAGTTACTTCGGGGTTAGCTACACCTTC. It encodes CASSYFGVSYTF.

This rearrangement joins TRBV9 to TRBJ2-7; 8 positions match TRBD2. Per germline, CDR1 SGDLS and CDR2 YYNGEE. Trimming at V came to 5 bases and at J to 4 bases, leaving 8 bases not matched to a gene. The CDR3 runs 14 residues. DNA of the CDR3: TGTGCCAGCAGTGTCACTAGCGGAGATTACGAGCAGTACTTC. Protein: CASSVTSGDYEQYF.